A selection of T cell receptor beta chains follows, all from one sample in a study of read filtering for tumor transcriptome and immune sequencing. A single record per CDR3 protein comes from TCRdb applying MiXCR to the reads. This table has roughly 90,000 distinct CDR3 sequences, about 12% appearing once. The material sequenced was a population of CD138-negative cells sorted from bone marrow. These TCRs come from a donor over 35 with multiple myeloma. CDR3s include the opening cysteine and the closing phenylalanine or tryptophan. The D gene is left open where the match is weak. A row's size may be missing; if present it is once, few, many or a size class.

j_gene: TRBJ2-5
abundance: many
v_gene: TRBV29-1
d_gene: TRBD1
CDR3nt: TGCAGCGTTGATACGACAGGGGCAGAGACCCAGTACTTC
CDR3aa: CSVDTTGAETQYF

j_gene: TRBJ2-7
abundance: many
v_gene: TRBV18
d_gene: TRBD1
CDR3nt: TGTGCCAGCTCACGGGACAGGGGGGAAGAGCAGTACTTC
CDR3aa: CASSRDRGEEQYF

j_gene: TRBJ2-7
abundance: many
v_gene: TRBV11-1
d_gene: .
CDR3nt: TGTGCCAGCAGCTCGGACTCTTACGAGCAGTACTTC
CDR3aa: CASSSDSYEQYF

j_gene: TRBJ2-3
abundance: few
v_gene: TRBV6-4
d_gene: TRBD2
CDR3nt: TGTGCCAGCAGTGTCCCGGGACTAGCGGGAAAGGATACGCAGTATTTT
CDR3aa: CASSVPGLAGKDTQYF

j_gene: TRBJ2-2
abundance: many
v_gene: TRBV5-1
d_gene: .
CDR3nt: TGCGCCAGCAGCTATGAGGCGAACACCGGGGAGCTGTTTTTT
CDR3aa: CASSYEANTGELFF

j_gene: TRBJ1-6
abundance: many
v_gene: TRBV12-3/TRBV12-4
d_gene: TRBD1
CDR3nt: TGTGCCAGCAGTTTAGGGGGGGACAGAACAAATTCACCCCTCCACTTT
CDR3aa: CASSLGGDRTNSPLHF

j_gene: TRBJ2-3
abundance: many
v_gene: TRBV7-3
d_gene: TRBD2
CDR3nt: TGTGCCAGCAGCTTACCGGGGGGTACGCAGTATTTT
CDR3aa: CASSLPGGTQYF

j_gene: TRBJ2-3
abundance: many
v_gene: TRBV5-1
d_gene: .
CDR3nt: TGCGCCAGCAGCCAACCCCGGAGCGGCGCCACCCAAGATACGCAGTATTTT
CDR3aa: CASSQPRSGATQDTQYF

j_gene: TRBJ2-7
abundance: many
v_gene: TRBV29-1
d_gene: .
CDR3nt: TGCAGCGCCGCCGGGACAATTGACAACGAGCAGTACTTC
CDR3aa: CSAAGTIDNEQYF

j_gene: TRBJ2-2
abundance: few
v_gene: TRBV6-6
d_gene: .
CDR3nt: TGTGCCAGCAAACCGAACACCGGGGAGCTGTTTTTT
CDR3aa: CASKPNTGELFF

j_gene: TRBJ2-1
abundance: many
v_gene: TRBV6-5
d_gene: .
CDR3nt: TGTGCCAGCAAATTTCACAGGAGCTCCTACAATGAGCAGTTCTTC
CDR3aa: CASKFHRSSYNEQFF

j_gene: TRBJ1-2
abundance: many
v_gene: TRBV20-1
d_gene: .
CDR3nt: TGCAGTGCTAGTGAAGGGAACTATGGCTACACCTTC
CDR3aa: CSASEGNYGYTF

j_gene: TRBJ2-3
abundance: many
v_gene: TRBV20-1
d_gene: .
CDR3nt: TGCAGTGCTAGAGATCGGCGGCTACCGGGGGATACGCAGTATTTT
CDR3aa: CSARDRRLPGDTQYF

j_gene: TRBJ2-1
abundance: medium-sized
v_gene: TRBV5-1
d_gene: .
CDR3nt: TGCGCCAGCAGCTTAGGCTTAGATGAGCAGTTCTTC
CDR3aa: CASSLGLDEQFF

j_gene: TRBJ2-1
abundance: few
v_gene: TRBV19
d_gene: TRBD2
CDR3nt: TGTGCCAGTAGTCGCGGACGGGGGGTTTCCTACAATGAGCAGTTCTTC
CDR3aa: CASSRGRGVSYNEQFF

j_gene: TRBJ1-1
abundance: many
v_gene: TRBV5-1
d_gene: .
CDR3nt: TGCGCCAGCAGCTTGGAGGGCAGGAGGAACACTGAAGCTTTCTTT
CDR3aa: CASSLEGRRNTEAFF

j_gene: TRBJ2-7
abundance: many
v_gene: TRBV20-1
d_gene: .
CDR3nt: TGCAGTGCTCCCGGTCCCTACGAGCAGTACTTC
CDR3aa: CSAPGPYEQYF

j_gene: TRBJ1-4
abundance: many
v_gene: TRBV29-1
d_gene: .
CDR3nt: TGCAGCGTTGTCGAGCTACTTGGCGAAAAACTGTTTTTT
CDR3aa: CSVVELLGEKLFF

j_gene: TRBJ2-1
abundance: .
v_gene: TRBV7-9
d_gene: TRBD2
CDR3nt: TGTGCCAGCGGCTCAACTAGCGGCAGTTACAATGAGCAGTTCTTC
CDR3aa: CASGSTSGSYNEQFF

j_gene: TRBJ2-3
abundance: many
v_gene: TRBV5-1
d_gene: .
CDR3nt: TGCGCCAGCAGCTTCCTTCCCGACAGACCAGATACGCAGTATTTT
CDR3aa: CASSFLPDRPDTQYF

j_gene: TRBJ2-3
abundance: many
v_gene: TRBV29-1
d_gene: TRBD2
CDR3nt: TGCAGCGTGGGGACCGGGACTAGCGCAGATACGCAGTATTTT
CDR3aa: CSVGTGTSADTQYF

j_gene: TRBJ2-5
abundance: many
v_gene: TRBV30
d_gene: .
CDR3nt: TGTGCCTGGGGTAGGGGATGGGAGACCCAGTACTTC
CDR3aa: CAWGRGWETQYF